This entry lists 28 T cell receptor beta chains sequenced from one sample in a study of T-cell reconstitution after alpha-beta-depleted transplantation in children. TCRbeta library construction was performed incorporating unique molecular identifiers. TCRdb reprocessed the PCR reads via MiXCR and lists one record per CDR3 protein. The table shows approximately 85,000 distinct CDR3 sequences, with roughly 15% occurring only once. The sequencing here drew on PBMCs, mostly from graft donor cells, taken 180 days after TCRalphabeta/CD19-depleted stem cell transplant. The receptors shown here come from a male patient under 10 years old who had a stem cell transplant for acute lymphoblastic leukemia, so the T cells may come from the graft donor.

The V and J genes are TRBV7-6 and TRBJ2-5; D gene unclear. The CDR3 runs to 12 residues. With 1 base removed from V and 5 bases from J, the gap between germline ends came to 5 bases. Germline V lookup: CDR1 SGHVS, CDR2 FNYEAQ. CDR3 nucleotides: TGTGCCAGCAGCTTAGTATCCGAGACCCAGTACTTC. It yields the protein CASSLVSETQYF.

The chain employs TRBV6-1 and TRBJ2-4; tentative D call: TRBD2 (5 bases). Trimming left V 6 bases short and J 0 bases short, with 9 bases between. Germline-derived CDR1 and CDR2 are MNHNS and SASEGT. The CDR3 extends over 14 amino acids. This chain's CDR3 is CASSGGLAKNIQYF. CDR3 coding DNA: TGTGCCAGCAGCGGCGGGCTAGCCAAAAACATTCAGTACTTC.

This chain uses TRBV7-2 with TRBJ2-3; a weak D match, TRBD2 (5 bases). The CDR3 runs to 16 residues. From germline, CDR1 is SGHTA and CDR2 FQGNSA. Trimming removed 4 bases from V and 2 bases from J, with 16 bases in between. This CDR3 reads CASSSQLAGLTDTQYF. The CDR3, as DNA: TGTGCCAGCAGCTCCCAATTGGCGGGTCTCACAGATACGCAGTATTTT.

The CDR3 protein is CASSFGGLAVKETQYF. As DNA, the CDR3 is TGTGCCAGCAGCTTTGGGGGACTAGCGGTAAAAGAGACCCAGTACTTC. V gene TRBV7-2 combines with J gene TRBJ2-5; TRBD2 matches 11 bases. The germline CDR1 and CDR2 sequences are SGHTA and FQGNSA. The junction had 6 bases not matched to a gene; V was cut back by 3 bases and J by 3 bases. The CDR3 runs to 16 residues. Drawing the rest from reference TRBV7-2 and TRBJ2-5, the complete variable domain is GAGVSQSPSNKVTEKGKDVELRCDPISGHTALYWYRQSLGQGLEFLIYFQGNSAPDKSGLPSDRFSAERTGGSVSTLTIQRTQQEDSAVYLCASSFGGLAVKETQYFGPGTRLLVL.

This clonotype was counted between two and nine times. The gene calls are TRBV18 and TRBJ2-1; no clear D. V lost 3 bases to trimming and J lost 8 bases, with 11 bases between them. Germline CDR1 reads KGHSH; CDR2 reads LQKENI. The CDR3 has 13 residues. In DNA form, the CDR3 reads TGTGCCAGCTCACCGAGTGATTCGCATGAGCAGTTCTTC. The encoded protein is CASSPSDSHEQFF.

The rearrangement joins TRBV29-1 to TRBJ1-2; D is unresolved. The CDR3 has 12 residues. The germline CDR1 and CDR2 sequences are SQVTM and ANQGSEA. Trimming cost V 7 bases and J 1 base, with 10 bases left between them. The CDR3 is CSGQELNYGYTF. CDR3 DNA sequence: TGCAGCGGCCAGGAGCTTAACTATGGCTACACCTTC. The full variable domain, completed using reference TRBV29-1 and TRBJ1-2, is SAVISQKPSRDICQRGTSLTIQCQVDSQVTMMFWYRQQPGQSLTLIATANQGSEATYESGFVIDKFPISRPNLTFSTLTVSNMSPEDSSIYLCSGQELNYGYTFGSGTRLTVV.

The chain joins TRBV27 to TRBJ1-4; D is undetermined. The V gene lost 5 bases and the J gene lost 7 bases, with 11 bases spanning the gap. Per germline, CDR1 MNHEY and CDR2 SMNVEV (reference sequence). The CDR3 has 13 residues. The DNA for the CDR3 is TGTGCCAGCAGTGTTGACTTCGGTGAAAAACTGTTTTTT. This encodes CASSVDFGEKLFF.

The rearrangement links TRBV27 to TRBJ1-2; 12 bases agree with TRBD1. This CDR3 region has 20 residues. V shed 4 bases, J shed 4 bases, and the junction held 19 bases outside the gene matches. Germline CDR1 and CDR2: MNHEY and SMNVEV (reference sequence). CDR3 loop: CASSWGWDWDRGPFGYGYTF. The CDR3 DNA reads as TGTGCCAGCAGTTGGGGCTGGGATTGGGACAGGGGGCCGTTCGGCTATGGCTACACCTTC.

In this sample, this clonotype turned up a few times. The genes are TRBV7-8 and TRBJ1-1, with D possibly matching TRBD1 (5 bases). Trimming shortened V by 4 bases and J by 8 bases, and 11 bases separated the two germline ends. CDR3 length equals 12 residues. The germline gives CDR1 SGHVS, CDR2 FQNEAQ. CDR3 sequence (DNA): TGTGCCAGCAGCTGGGTAAGGACAGAAGCTTTCTTT. Its protein product is CASSWVRTEAFF.

The J gene is TRBJ2-1, the V gene TRBV7-6; D call uncertain. CDR1 SGHVS and CDR2 FNYEAQ come from the germline V gene. This CDR3 comprises 12 residues. V lost 5 bases, J lost 9 bases, and 11 bases lay in between. CDR3 sequence reads: CASSPQGFEQFF. CDR3 DNA: TGTGCCAGCAGCCCCCAAGGGTTTGAGCAGTTCTTC.

The chain joins TRBV2 to TRBJ2-1; 8 bases fit TRBD2. Germline CDR1 reads SNHLY; CDR2 reads FYNNEI. CDR3 length: 14 amino acids. With V trimmed by 7 bases and J by 5 bases, 7 bases remained unmatched. DNA for the CDR3: TGTGCCAGCACGTTCGGGGGGGCCCACAATGAGCAGTTCTTC. This translates into CASTFGGAHNEQFF. Looking up the rest from reference TRBV2 and TRBJ2-1 gives the full variable domain: EPEVTQTPSHQVTQMGQEVILRCVPISNHLYFYWYRQILGQKVEFLVSFYNNEISEKSEIFDDQFSVERPDGSNFTLKIRSTKLEDSAMYFCASTFGGAHNEQFFGPGTRLTVL.

J is TRBJ2-2 and V is TRBV20-1; 7 bases match TRBD1. The CDR3 totals 16 residues. Losses at the gene ends were 0 bases for V and 6 bases for J; bases not matched to a gene: 10. Germline CDR1 is DFQATT and CDR2 is SNEGSKA (reference sequence). The CDR3, as DNA: TGCAGTGCTAGAGATTTCACAGGGGACCGGGCCGGGGAGCTGTTTTTT. It translates to CSARDFTGDRAGELFF.

This clonotype appeared a few times. The CDR3 nucleotides are TGCAGTGCTACCAGGACAGCTCAAGAGACCCAGTACTTC. Its protein product is CSATRTAQETQYF. This chain links TRBV20-1 with TRBJ2-5; perhaps TRBD1 as D (6 bases). The CDR3 covers 13 residues. V was cut by 4 bases and J by 2 bases, with 11 bases left in between. The germline CDR1 and CDR2 sequences are DFQATT and SNEGSKA (reference sequence).

This clonotype came up a few times. This chain's CDR3 is CSARATSGYEQYF. The CDR3 coding sequence is TGCAGTGCTAGGGCTACTAGTGGGTACGAGCAGTACTTC. The chain joins TRBV20-1 to TRBJ2-7, with a possible D match to TRBD2 (5 bases). This CDR3 has 13 amino acids. Trimming removed 3 bases at V and 4 bases at J, with 13 bases between. Per the germline V gene, CDR1 is DFQATT and CDR2 is SNEGSKA (reference sequence).

The CDR3 DNA reads TGTGCCAGCACCAAAGGACTAGGCCTGTCCTACGAGCAGTACTTC. Encoded protein: CASTKGLGLSYEQYF. This chain links TRBV6-1 with TRBJ2-7; 7 nucleotides align to TRBD2. Per germline, CDR1 MNHNS and CDR2 SASEGT. The CDR3 runs 15 residues. J was trimmed by 1 base and V by 7 bases; bases with no gene match: 10.

The CDR3 sequence is CASSLESQLNTEAFF. In DNA, the CDR3 is TGTGCCAGCAGCTTAGAGTCGCAGTTGAACACTGAAGCTTTCTTT. This chain connects TRBV7-9 to TRBJ1-1; no clear D. This CDR3 comprises 15 residues. V lost 1 base and J lost 0, with 9 bases in between. Per germline, CDR1 SEHNR and CDR2 FQNEAQ (reference sequence).

This clonotype came up many times. The chain is built from TRBV5-1 and TRBJ2-2; 9 nucleotides align to TRBD1. The CDR3 runs to 15 residues. V was pared by 4 bases and J by 0 bases, with 1 base of the junction left unmatched. Germline V CDR1 and CDR2: SGHRS, YFSETQ. The DNA for the CDR3 is TGCGCCAGCAGCAGGACAGGGGCGAACACCGGGGAGCTGTTTTTT. This sequence encodes CASSRTGANTGELFF.

This chain links TRBV6-1 with TRBJ2-1; D is unclear. The CDR3 spans 15 residues. Germline values: CDR1 MNHNS, CDR2 SASEGT. The ends were cut back, 6 bases at V and 7 bases at J, with 19 bases in the middle. The DNA of the CDR3 is TGTGCCAGCAGCTCTCAGACCCCATACCTTAATGAGCAGTTCTTC. Protein product: CASSSQTPYLNEQFF.

This clonotype was seen once. A much larger clone differs from this one at a single base, so this may be a read error. The gene calls are TRBV20-1 and TRBJ2-1; 12 positions agree with TRBD2. CDR3 length equals 18 residues. Germline V gene lookup returns CDR1 DFQATT and CDR2 SNEGSKA (reference sequence). The CDR3 loop is CSASSLAGGLSSYSEQFF. The CDR3 region has the DNA TGCAGTGCTAGCTCACTAGCGGGGGGTCTAAGCTCCTACAGTGAGCAGTTCTTC.

The V and J genes are TRBV2 and TRBJ1-1; D gene unclear. Germline CDR1 reads SNHLY; CDR2 reads FYNNEI. With 5 bases removed from V and 5 bases from J, the gap between germline ends came to 9 bases. The CDR3 covers 12 residues. The CDR3 reads CASSTTGTEAFF. In nucleotides, the CDR3 is TGTGCCAGCAGTACCACCGGAACTGAAGCTTTCTTT.

This clonotype showed up many times. The chain is built from TRBV6-1 and TRBJ2-6, with a weak D call TRBD1 (6 bases). The V gene's germline CDR1 is MNHNS and CDR2 SASEGT. The CDR3 is 18 amino acids. The V end lost 6 bases, the J end lost 0 bases, and 18 bases lay between the germline ends. CDR3 bases: TGTGCCAGCAGCCCCACAGGGCTCGGGCTCTCTGGGGCCAACGTCCTGACTTTC. This gives the protein CASSPTGLGLSGANVLTF.

This clonotype has more than one count but fewer than ten. The rearrangement joins TRBV19 to TRBJ1-2; D may be TRBD1 (5 bases). CDR1 is LNHDA, CDR2 SQIVND, per germline (reference sequence). The CDR3 runs 13 residues. The V gene lost 3 bases and the J gene lost 3 bases, with 8 bases spanning the gap. The CDR3 DNA reads as TGTGCCAGTAGTATTTGGGGGTACTATGGCTACACCTTC. Protein product: CASSIWGYYGYTF.

This clonotype was found a few times. The CDR3 sequence is CASKAGGPGLNEQFF. The CDR3 nucleotides are TGTGCCAGCAAAGCGGGGGGGCCGGGTTTGAATGAGCAGTTCTTC. J is TRBJ2-1 and V is TRBV2; 10 bases are a match to TRBD2. Germline CDR1 SNHLY, CDR2 FYNNEI. This CDR3 has 15 residues. Losses at the gene ends were 7 bases for V and 7 bases for J; bases not matched to a gene: 10. Full variable domain (remainder filled in from reference TRBV2 and TRBJ2-1): EPEVTQTPSHQVTQMGQEVILRCVPISNHLYFYWYRQILGQKVEFLVSFYNNEISEKSEIFDDQFSVERPDGSNFTLKIRSTKLEDSAMYFCASKAGGPGLNEQFFGPGTRLTVL.

This chain connects TRBV5-1 to TRBJ2-2; D unclear. V was clipped by 4 bases and J by 5 bases, with 6 bases between them. This CDR3 spans 12 amino acids. Per the germline V gene, CDR1 is SGHRS and CDR2 is YFSETQ. The CDR3 spells CASSPATGELFF. The CDR3 coding sequence is TGCGCCAGCAGCCCCGCAACCGGGGAGCTGTTTTTT. Full variable domain (outside the CDR3, taken from reference TRBV5-1 and TRBJ2-2): KAGVTQTPRYLIKTRGQQVTLSCSPISGHRSVSWYQQTPGQGLQFLFEYFSETQRNKGNFPGRFSGRQFSNSRSEMNVSTLELGDSALYLCASSPATGELFFGEGSRLTVL.

This clonotype was counted a few times. The gene calls are TRBV6-1 and TRBJ2-6; D possibly uses TRBD1 or TRBD2 (5 bases each). The germline V gene has CDR1 MNHNS and CDR2 SASEGT. With 10 bases removed from V and 2 bases from J, the gap between germline ends came to 15 bases. CDR3 size: 15 residues. The CDR3 protein is CAIPGPPPGANVLTF. The CDR3 coding sequence is TGTGCCATTCCGGGACCCCCACCTGGGGCCAACGTCCTGACTTTC.

This clonotype occurred a few times. The J gene is TRBJ2-1, the V gene TRBV20-1, with 9 bases that match TRBD2. The CDR3 totals 15 residues. Germline CDR1 is DFQATT and CDR2 is SNEGSKA (reference sequence). V shed 3 bases, J shed 9 bases, and the junction held 12 bases outside the gene matches. The CDR3 nucleotides are TGCAGTGCTAGTACGAGTAGCGGGAGTGTCGGTGAGCAGTTCTTC. As protein: CSASTSSGSVGEQFF.

This clonotype has just a few counts. The chain combines TRBV20-1 with TRBJ2-7; 13 bases align to TRBD2. The germline gives CDR1 DFQATT, CDR2 SNEGSKA (reference sequence). Unmatched junction bases numbered 10, after V lost 5 bases and J lost 3 bases. This CDR3 spans 16 amino acids. CDR3 protein: CSAARPGLAGRYEQYF. In DNA, the CDR3 is TGCAGTGCTGCCCGTCCGGGACTAGCGGGGCGCTACGAGCAGTACTTC.

The chain has TRBV10-3 and TRBJ1-1; D is unclear. In germline, CDR1 is ENHRY, CDR2 SYGVKD. Trimming took 6 bases from V and 4 from J, leaving 6 bases between them. This CDR3 spans 11 amino acids. Here the CDR3 reads CAIRGLTEAFF. The CDR3 coding sequence is TGTGCCATCAGGGGCCTCACTGAAGCTTTCTTT.